Below, 21 T cell receptor beta chains from the same sample are listed, as sequenced in a study of cytomegalovirus exposure and HLA in healthy donors. The PCR made use of 60 Vbeta and 13 Jbeta primers. Only in-frame clones appear in the TCRdb table, and some are missing; sequencing was by immunoSEQ multiplex PCR. Of more than 95,000 clones in the sample, 60% to 80% were seen once. Sequenced: PBMCs. These receptors all come from a woman in her 50s in good health and CMV-seronegative.

This clone appeared once. The chain links TRBV4-3 to TRBJ2-1; the match to TRBD2 covers 10 bases. CDR1 is LGHNA, CDR2 YSLEER, per germline. This CDR3 comprises 15 residues. The trim removed 0 bases at V and 8 bases at J, leaving 4 bases unmatched. The CDR3 DNA reads as TGCGCCAGCAGCCAAGACTTACTAGCGGGATATGAGCAGTTCTTC. Its protein product is CASSQDLLAGYEQFF.

Turning to this clone: One junction end disagrees with the germline gene, perhaps due to a read error. V is TRBV13 and J is TRBJ2-7, with D perhaps TRBD1 (6 bases). Germline loops: CDR1 PRHDT, CDR2 FYEKMQ (reference sequence). The CDR3 extends over 14 amino acids. Here the CDR3 DNA reads TGTGCCAGCAGCTTAGGGCAGGGGTCATACGAGCGGTACTTC. It yields the protein CASSLGQGSYERYF.

This clone showed up just once. The V gene is TRBV28, the J gene TRBJ2-7; no firm D call. CDR1 MDHEN and CDR2 SYDVKM come from the germline V gene. This CDR3 is 13 amino acids long. V gave up 10 bases and J gave up 0 bases, with 13 bases separating them. Here the CDR3 DNA reads TGTGCCACCCTAGACTCGAGCTCCTACGAGCAGTACTTC. It translates to CATLDSSSYEQYF.

The V gene is TRBV7-2, the J gene TRBJ2-7; the match to TRBD2 covers 11 bases. Trimming cost V 5 bases and J 6 bases; bases outside gene matches: 9. The CDR3 length is 15 residues. Germline CDR1 SGHTA, CDR2 FQGNSA. The CDR3 region is CASSPGLAGSIEQYF. In nucleotides, the CDR3 is TGTGCCAGCAGCCCCGGACTAGCGGGTTCGATCGAGCAGTACTTC.

This chain connects TRBV6-1 to TRBJ2-1; 12 nucleotides line up with TRBD2. The CDR3 length is 13 residues. With 10 bases clipped from V and 9 bases from J, the junction kept 7 bases outside the gene matches. CDR1 and CDR2 (germline): MNHNS, SASEGT. The CDR3 coding sequence is TGTGCCACCCGGACTAGCGGGGTGGGTGAGCAGTTCTTC. This sequence encodes CATRTSGVGEQFF.

The chain uses TRBV10-3 and TRBJ2-1; 9 bases agree with TRBD2. V gave up 2 bases and J gave up 6 bases; unmatched junction bases: 2. CDR1 and CDR2 from the germline V gene are ENHRY and SYGVKD. This CDR3 has 14 amino acids. CDR3 region: CAISEPTSGNEQFF. The DNA of the CDR3 is TGTGCCATCAGTGAGCCGACTAGCGGCAATGAGCAGTTCTTC.

This clone has only a few counts. The gene calls are TRBV7-2 and TRBJ2-3; the match to TRBD2 covers 8 bases. The CDR3 is 15 amino acids. Trimming cost V 6 bases and J 2 bases; bases outside gene matches: 7. The germline V gene encodes CDR1 SGHTA and CDR2 FQGNSA. The CDR3 DNA is TGTGCCAGCAGGGTGACTAGCGCGAACACAGATACGCAGTATTTT. This codes for CASRVTSANTDTQYF.

V usage is TRBV7-2 and J usage is TRBJ2-1; TRBD1 is a possible D gene (6 bases). This CDR3 is 13 amino acids long. CDR1 is SGHTA and CDR2 is FQGNSA in the germline V gene. Deletions cut 6 bases from V and 7 bases from J, with 13 bases between. The CDR3 loop reads CASRGVGTNEQFF. As DNA, the CDR3 is TGTGCCAGCAGGGGGGTGGGGACAAATGAGCAGTTCTTC.

The chain carries TRBV6-9 and TRBJ1-5; 8 bases are shared with TRBD1. Germline CDR1 MNHGY, CDR2 SVAAGI. The CDR3 covers 17 residues. After removal of 11 bases from V and 0 bases from J, the junction contained 15 bases not matched to a gene. CDR3 in DNA: TGTGCCTCAGCAGGGCAGGGGGCTATAAATAGCAATCAGCCCCAGCATTTT. Amino acid sequence: CASAGQGAINSNQPQHF.

The rearrangement joins TRBV6-5 to TRBJ2-1, with TRBD1 matching over 8 bases. The ends lost 7 bases at V and 3 bases at J; junction bases unmatched: 5. The CDR3 is made up of 14 amino acids. Germline-derived CDR1 and CDR2 are MNHEY and SVGAGI. The CDR3, as DNA: TGTGCCAGCAAAGACAGGGGTGGCTACAATGAGCAGTTCTTC. Translated: CASKDRGGYNEQFF.

This clone was counted once. V gene TRBV5-1 combines with J gene TRBJ1-2; 7 bases are a match to TRBD1. Germline lookup yields CDR1 SGHRS and CDR2 YFSETQ. J lost 3 bases, V lost 0 bases, and 5 bases had no gene match. The CDR3 is 15 amino acids. CDR3 amino acids: CASSLAGQTHYGYTF. CDR3 sequence (DNA): TGCGCCAGCAGCTTGGCGGGACAGACACACTATGGCTACACCTTC.

This clone was picked up a small number of times. The CDR3 DNA follows: TGTGCCAGCAGTTTCCGGACAGGGAACACTGAAGCTTTCTTT. Translated: CASSFRTGNTEAFF. The V call is TRBV6-5, the J call TRBJ1-1; 7 nucleotides align to TRBD1. Germline CDR1 and CDR2: MNHEY and SVGAGI. V shed 4 bases, J shed 1 base, and the junction held 3 bases outside the gene matches. This CDR3 contains 14 residues.

The chain recombines TRBV4-2 with TRBJ2-7; TRBD2 matches at 10 bases. The junction had 10 bases not matched to a gene; V was cut back by 0 bases and J by 5 bases. This CDR3 comprises 17 residues. CDR1 and CDR2 from the germline V gene are LGHNA and YNFKEQ. In DNA, the CDR3 is TGTGCCAGCAGCCAAGAAGTCCCAGCGGGAGGGTCCCACGAGCAGTACTTC. Protein sequence: CASSQEVPAGGSHEQYF.

The J gene is TRBJ2-3, the V gene TRBV7-6, with 8 bases lining up with TRBD2. Germline CDR1 SGHVS, CDR2 FNYEAQ. Trimming cost V 1 base and J 4 bases; bases outside gene matches: 4. This CDR3 has 15 residues. The CDR3 region is CASSLDSGSPDTQYF. The CDR3 bases are TGTGCCAGCAGCTTAGACAGCGGGAGCCCAGATACGCAGTATTTT.

This clone was found once. The gene calls are TRBV4-3 and TRBJ2-7; the match to TRBD2 covers 11 bases. This CDR3 contains 15 residues. Trimming at V came to 3 bases and at J to 0 bases, leaving 1 base not matched to a gene. Germline assignment: CDR1 LGHNA and CDR2 YSLEER. The CDR3 here is CASSQGLAVSYEQYF. DNA of the CDR3: TGCGCCAGCAGCCAGGGACTAGCGGTCTCCTACGAGCAGTACTTC.

The CDR3 DNA sequence: TGCGCCAGCAGCCAAACTAGCGGAGTCTACGAGCAGTACTTC. This gives the protein CASSQTSGVYEQYF. This chain links TRBV5-1 with TRBJ2-7; 8 bases line up with TRBD2. Germline V lookup: CDR1 SGHRS, CDR2 YFSETQ. CDR3 size: 14 residues. Trimming cost V 4 bases and J 3 bases; bases outside gene matches: 6.

The gene calls are TRBV29-1 and TRBJ2-1; 10 nucleotides agree with TRBD2. The CDR3 extends over 13 amino acids. Germline V gives CDR1 SQVTM, CDR2 ANQGSEA. V trimming: 4 bases; J trimming: 7 bases; junction bases outside the gene matches: 4. The CDR3 reads CSVGTSGLNEQFF. CDR3 bases: TGCAGCGTTGGGACTAGCGGTCTGAATGAGCAGTTCTTC.

The chain has TRBV7-3 and TRBJ2-1; 9 positions match TRBD1. V lost 4 bases and J lost 6; bases outside the gene matches: 7. The CDR3 consists of 15 residues. In germline, CDR1 is SGHTA, CDR2 FQGTGA. CDR3 in DNA: TGTGCCAGCAGCTCTCTTGCACAGGGGGCCAATGAGCAGTTCTTC. As protein: CASSSLAQGANEQFF.

This chain connects TRBV7-2 to TRBJ1-1; 11 nucleotides match TRBD1. The length of the CDR3 is 14 residues. Germline V lookup: CDR1 SGHTA, CDR2 FQGNSA. J was trimmed by 5 bases and V by 3 bases; bases with no gene match: 2. CDR3 nucleotides: TGTGCCAGCAGCTTCGGGACAGGGGGGACTGAAGCTTTCTTT. Protein: CASSFGTGGTEAFF.

Points on this clone: At one end, the junction sequence differs from germline, possibly due to a read error. V usage is TRBV7-9 and J usage is TRBJ1-4; tentatively, D is TRBD1 (6 bases). CDR3 length: 15 amino acids. Germline V gene sequence: CDR1 SEHNR, CDR2 FQNEAQ (reference sequence). The CDR3 region has the DNA TGTTCCAGCAGCTTCAGGGGTGAAACTAATGAAAAACTGTTTTTT. Translation gives CSSSFRGETNEKLFF.

This clone was seen just once. The CDR3: CASSPRDTYNSYEQYF. CDR3 sequence (DNA): TGTGCCAGCAGCCCACGGGACACCTACAACTCCTACGAGCAGTACTTC. This rearrangement joins TRBV7-9 to TRBJ2-7, with a tentative D call TRBD1 (6 bases). Germline CDR1 reads SEHNR; CDR2 reads FQNEAQ (reference sequence). Trimming removed 5 bases at V and 0 bases at J, with 17 bases between. This CDR3 is built from 16 residues.